This T cell receptor beta chain was obtained from a study of cytomegalovirus exposure and HLA in healthy donors. The count of this clone is one. The junction does not match germline at one end; this may be a read error. 60 Vbeta and 13 Jbeta primers were used in PCR. Original analysis: The count from a later analysis was about 80 million unique TCR beta chains, some 9.9 million of them shared. This table comes from immunoSEQ multiplex PCR, and its TCRdb copy is limited to in-frame clones, with some not included. The V and J calls and clone size were taken over from that table, and D and trimming were inferred from the DNA. The sample holds about 160,000 clones, approximately 72% seen once. Germline V gene data show CDR1 as SGHTA and CDR2 as FQGNSA. The CDR3 spans 15 residues.

Sequencing used PBMCs. The chain links TRBV7-2 to TRBJ2-3; TRBD1 agrees at 9 bases. This receptor was taken from a man aged 40-49 years in good health and CMV-seropositive. The chain's CDR3 is CASSLGQGDTNTQYF. The CDR3 coding sequence is TGTGCCAGCAGCCTGGGACAGGGAGACACAAATACGCAGTATTTT.